The clone carrying this TCR beta chain showed up many times. Its target is unknown. CDR3 length: 14 residues. Trimming removed 2 bases at V and 5 bases at J, with 12 bases between. Germline lookup yields CDR1 ENHRY and CDR2 SYGVKD. This entry belongs to a study of regulatory T cells in long-lasting Graves disease. Study-level results: The study examined only peripheral blood, not thyroid tissue. Fewer public clonotypes were shared by new patients (966) than by persistent patients (about 3,000). TRBV28, TRBJ1-2 and TRBJ2-5 were favored in persistent disease.

Time point noted: persistent/refractory GD, antithyroid drugs over 5 years with positive TRAb. PBMC-extracted RNA yielded the TCR library. According to the study, TCR beta libraries were built with iRepertoire HTBI primers and CDR3-region Arm-PCR. Via MiXCR, TCRdb re-called the multiplex PCR reads, giving one row per CDR3 protein. This table has about 470,000 distinct CDR3 sequences, less than 25% appearing once. Here the sequenced sample was peripheral blood mononuclear cells (PBMCs), taken when the disease was refractory, from a patient treated with antithyroid drugs. The TCR comes from a female donor with Graves disease. This chain links TRBV10-3 with TRBJ1-1; D not certain. The CDR3 DNA sequence: TGTGCCATCAGTGAGAACAGTTTGGGGACTGAAGCTTTCTTT. Translation: CAISENSLGTEAFF.